A selection of T cell receptor beta chains follows, all from one sample in a study of T cell repertoires in cytomegalovirus infection. Their antigens remain unidentified. MiXCR, run by TCRdb on the reads, gives a single entry per CDR3 protein. The sample has approximately 340,000 distinct CDR3 sequences; roughly 29% are singletons. Specimen: cultured PBMCs, collected from culture after CMV antigen stimulation. The receptors stem from a human donor in good health (CMV status not recorded). Some clones in this sample may be carry-over from other donors' samples. Each CDR3 is given with its conserved first and last residue. The D gene is left open where the match is weak. Not all rows give a size; the values are once, few, many and, for expanded clones, a class.

few	TRBV11-2	TRBJ1-2	TRBD1	TGTGCCAGCAAGCTTTGGGACAGAGAATCTAACTATGGCTACACCTTC	CASKLWDRESNYGYTF
few	TRBV7-6	TRBJ1-4	TRBD1	TGTGCCAGCAGCTTAGCCACAGGGGGCGCGGGTGAAAAACTGTTTTTT	CASSLATGGAGEKLFF
few	TRBV7-9	TRBJ1-2	.	TGTGCCAGCAGCGCACAGAGTTACTTCTTTTATGGCTACACCTTC	CASSAQSYFFYGYTF
few	TRBV28	TRBJ2-7	.	TGTGCCAGCACCGCGGGTGGGGAAGAAGGCTACGAGCAGTACTTC	CASTAGGEEGYEQYF
.	TRBV10-3	TRBJ1-5	.	TGTGCCATCAGTGAGTCGAAAGCAGGGATTACCAATCAGCCCCAGCATTTT	CAISESKAGITNQPQHF
.	TRBV5-4	TRBJ2-7	.	TGTGCCAGCAGCTTGGGTCTCGGGGTATTCGGTTACGAGCAGTACTTC	CASSLGLGVFGYEQYF
.	TRBV27	TRBJ2-5	.	TGTGCCAGCAGTTTGGGGGAGGACCAAGAGACCCAGTACTTC	CASSLGEDQETQYF
.	TRBV6-8	TRBJ2-3	.	TGTGCCAGCAGTTATCAGGTGGCCGAGACAGATACGCAGTATTTT	CASSYQVAETDTQYF
.	TRBV6-5	TRBJ1-2	.	TGTGCCAGCAGTTACTCTGGGGTTGCCTATGGCTACACCTTC	CASSYSGVAYGYTF
few	TRBV7-8	TRBJ1-2	.	TGTGCCAGCAGCATTCCCCGGGGTTTAGGGCAGGGGAACTATGGCTACACCTTC	CASSIPRGLGQGNYGYTF
few	TRBV2	TRBJ1-4	.	TGTGCCAGCAGTGGATCGGGATTCACTAATGAAAAACTGTTTTTT	CASSGSGFTNEKLFF
.	TRBV5-1	TRBJ2-3	TRBD2	TGCGCCAGCAGCCAGGGACTAGCGGCCCTCACAGATACGCAGTATTTT	CASSQGLAALTDTQYF
.	TRBV20-1	TRBJ1-1	.	TGCAGCCCGAGGTCTGAAGCTTTCTTT	CSPRSEAFF
many	TRBV7-2	TRBJ1-5	.	TGTGCCAGCAGCTTAGGGTCGGGCCAGCCCCAGCATTTT	CASSLGSGQPQHF
many	TRBV7-2	TRBJ2-3	TRBD2	TGTGCCAGCAGCTTAGGGCTAGCGGGAGGGAGATCCCCTCCAGATACGCAGTATTTT	CASSLGLAGGRSPPDTQYF
few	TRBV7-9	TRBJ1-1	.	TGTGCCAGCGACCTCCATCAGGGGAACACTGAAGCTTTCTTT	CASDLHQGNTEAFF
many	TRBV7-2	TRBJ1-2	.	TGTGCCAGCAGCTTGGACAGAGACAAAGTTTATGGCTACACCTTC	CASSLDRDKVYGYTF
few	TRBV10-3	TRBJ1-1	TRBD1	TGTGCCATCCGGGGGACAGGGGCCGACACTGAAGCTTTCTTT	CAIRGTGADTEAFF
.	TRBV20-1	TRBJ2-7	TRBD2	TGCAGTGCTAGAGACTTCTGGCGGGAGCGCTCCTACGAGCAGTACTTC	CSARDFWRERSYEQYF
.	TRBV5-6	TRBJ2-6	.	TGTGCCAGCAGCTTGGCCAAGGGCTCTGGGGCCAACGTCCTGACTTTC	CASSLAKGSGANVLTF
.	TRBV7-9	TRBJ1-4	.	TGTGCCAGCAGCTTTTTTAGCTCAACTAATGAAAAACTGTTTTTT	CASSFFSSTNEKLFF
.	TRBV7-2	TRBJ2-3	TRBD2	TGTGCCAGCAGCTTAGCGGGACTAGCGGAAACGCAGTATTTT	CASSLAGLAETQYF
many	TRBV7-8	TRBJ1-2	.	TGTGCCAGCAGGCCCCGAGCGGACTATGGCTACACCTTC	CASRPRADYGYTF
.	TRBV15	TRBJ2-2	.	TGTGCCACCAGGAACCGGGACACGGGAAACACCGGGGAGCTGTTTTTT	CATRNRDTGNTGELFF
.	TRBV7-2	TRBJ2-2	TRBD2	TGTGCCCAGCGGGCCAGCGGGATAGACACCGGGGAGCTGTTTTTT	CAQRASGIDTGELFF
.	TRBV25-1	TRBJ1-5	.	TGTGCCAGCAGAGGGGTGAGGAATCAGCCCCAGCATTTT	CASRGVRNQPQHF
once	TRBV20-1	TRBJ2-1	.	TGCAGTTCCGGGGATGAAGTGGAATATGAGCAGTTCTTC	CSSGDEVEYEQFF
few	TRBV24-1	TRBJ2-1	.	TGTGCCACCAGTGATTTTGACAGTATCTATGAGCAGTTCTTC	CATSDFDSIYEQFF
few	TRBV25-1	TRBJ1-4	TRBD1	TGTGCCAGCAGTGAATTTAATAGGGAGACAGGGGGAGAAAAACTGTTTTTT	CASSEFNRETGGEKLFF
.	TRBV7-8	TRBJ2-1	.	TGTGCCAGCAGCACAGTCCGACAGGGAGGCTACAATGAGCAGTTCTTC	CASSTVRQGGYNEQFF
.	TRBV28	TRBJ1-5	TRBD1	TGTGCCAGCAGTCCCCTGGGGACAGGTAGTATTAATCAGCCCCAGCATTTT	CASSPLGTGSINQPQHF
many	TRBV7-8	TRBJ1-2	TRBD1	TGTGCCAGCAGCCGAGGACAGGGCTACGATGGCTACACCTTC	CASSRGQGYDGYTF
.	TRBV20-1	TRBJ2-5	.	TGCAGTGCCCCTCCTAGGGGGGGAAGTCAAGAGACCCAGTACTTC	CSAPPRGGSQETQYF
.	TRBV29-1	TRBJ2-1	.	TGCAGCGCCCTACTAGCTATGTGGAATGAGCAGTTCTTC	CSALLAMWNEQFF
.	TRBV7-9	TRBJ1-2	.	TGTGCCAGCAGCTTAAACAGGGCGGATGGCTACACCTTC	CASSLNRADGYTF
few	TRBV7-2	TRBJ1-3	.	TGTGCCAGCAGCTTAAGCTTGACAGCTGGAAACACCATATATTTT	CASSLSLTAGNTIYF
.	TRBV7-6	TRBJ2-6	TRBD1	TGTGCCAGCAGCCCATTACCTTCAAGGGGGCACGCGCGAGGGGCCAACGTCCTGACTTTC	CASSPLPSRGHARGANVLTF
.	TRBV9	TRBJ2-5	.	TGTGCCAGCTCTCTAATTGGGGGTTTCCAAGAGACCCAGTACTTC	CASSLIGGFQETQYF
few	TRBV20-1	TRBJ1-5	TRBD1	TGCAGTGCTATGACAGGGGCAGGGAATCAGCCCCAGCATTTT	CSAMTGAGNQPQHF
many	TRBV7-2	TRBJ1-6	.	TGTGCCAGCAGCTTGAATAGGGGAGATAATTCACCCCTCCACTTT	CASSLNRGDNSPLHF
few	TRBV7-6	TRBJ2-1	.	TGTGCCAGCAGCCCAACTCAAGGGGGGGGCTACAATGAGCAGTTCTTC	CASSPTQGGGYNEQFF
few	TRBV6-1	TRBJ1-5	.	TGTGCCAGCAGTGAAAGGGGGGGGTACACAGTAGTTCATCAGCCCCAGCATTTT	CASSERGGYTVVHQPQHF
.	TRBV5-1	TRBJ2-7	.	TGCGCCAGCAGCTCTGAGCCGTCCTACGAGCAGTACTTC	CASSSEPSYEQYF
few	TRBV27	TRBJ1-1	.	TGTGCCAGCATCCCGGGAGGGGACACTGAAGCTTTCTTT	CASIPGGDTEAFF
few	TRBV28	TRBJ2-7	TRBD2	TGTGCCACCATCGGGGGGACGAGGAAGGGAGAGCAGTACTTC	CATIGGTRKGEQYF
.	TRBV7-9	TRBJ2-7	.	TGTGCCAGCAGCTCCCGCCAGGGGAATCCTTACGAGCAGTACTTC	CASSSRQGNPYEQYF
.	TRBV7-6	TRBJ1-2	.	TGTGCCAGCAGCTTATCGGGCGGCATCTATGGCTACACCTTC	CASSLSGGIYGYTF
.	TRBV2	TRBJ1-2	.	TGTGCCAGCAGAATAGACACCGTCTATGGCTACACCTTC	CASRIDTVYGYTF